This T cell receptor beta chain was obtained from a study of blood T cell repertoires in COVID-19. As for the study in general: The United States, Italy and Spain supplied acute and convalescent COVID-19 samples.

Germline CDR1 SQVTM, CDR2 ANQGSEA. The ends were cut back, 4 bases at V and 1 base at J, with 15 bases in the middle. This CDR3 region has 15 residues. The table came from immunoSEQ multiplex PCR; TCRdb's copy has only in-frame clones and leaves some out. The table records 250,000 or so clones, more than 65% of them present only once. This chain connects TRBV29-1 to TRBJ2-3, with D possibly being TRBD2 (6 bases). The source material was peripheral blood. The sequence was obtained from a man between 35 and 55 years old who had recovered from COVID-19. Written as DNA, the CDR3 is TGCAGCGTTGTATCCTTAGCTAGCGGCACAGATACGCAGTATTTT. Protein: CSVVSLASGTDTQYF.